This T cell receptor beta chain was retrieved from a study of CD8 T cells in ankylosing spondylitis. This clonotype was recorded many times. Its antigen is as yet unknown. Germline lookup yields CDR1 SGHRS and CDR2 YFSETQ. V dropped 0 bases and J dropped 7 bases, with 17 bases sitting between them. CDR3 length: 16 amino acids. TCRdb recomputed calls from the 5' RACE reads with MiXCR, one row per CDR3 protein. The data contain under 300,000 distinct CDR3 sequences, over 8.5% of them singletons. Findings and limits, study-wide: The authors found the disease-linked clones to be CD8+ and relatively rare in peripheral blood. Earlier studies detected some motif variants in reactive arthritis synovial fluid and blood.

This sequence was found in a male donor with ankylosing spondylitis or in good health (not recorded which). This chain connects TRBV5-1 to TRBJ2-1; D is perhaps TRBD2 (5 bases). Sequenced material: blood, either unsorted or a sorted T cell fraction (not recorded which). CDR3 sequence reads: CASSLDPSRGGNEQFF. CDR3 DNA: TGCGCCAGCAGCTTGGATCCCTCCCGGGGTGGAAATGAGCAGTTCTTC. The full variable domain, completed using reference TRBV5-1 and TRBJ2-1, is KAGVTQTPRYLIKTRGQQVTLSCSPISGHRSVSWYQQTPGQGLQFLFEYFSETQRNKGNFPGRFSGRQFSNSRSEMNVSTLELGDSALYLCASSLDPSRGGNEQFFGPGTRLTVL.